The rows below give T cell receptor beta chains drawn from one sample of a study of blood T cell repertoires in COVID-19. TCRdb's copy holds only in-frame clones and misses some; the assay was immunoSEQ multiplex PCR. The table shows roughly 140,000 clones, with over 75% occurring only once. The sample consisted of PBMCs or T cells enriched from blood (not recorded which). The source is a man between 45 and 60 years old in a cohort exposed to, infected with or recovered from COVID-19 (not recorded which). Both conserved end residues are part of each CDR3. The D gene is left open where the match is weak. The listing skips clone size in some rows; elsewhere it reads once, few, many or a size class.

CDR3aa: CASSSRSGGWNQPQHF; CDR3nt: TGTGCCAGCAGCTCCAGATCCGGAGGATGGAATCAGCCCCAGCATTTT; j_gene: TRBJ1-5; v_gene: TRBV7-2; d_gene: -; abundance: few
CDR3aa: CASSLVTGAIYEQYF; CDR3nt: TGCGCCAGCAGCTTGGTTACAGGGGCTATCTACGAGCAGTACTTC; j_gene: TRBJ2-7; v_gene: TRBV5-1; d_gene: TRBD1; abundance: once
CDR3aa: CASSLVGGSSTDTQYF; CDR3nt: TGTGCCAGCAGCTTAGTCGGGGGATCTAGCACAGATACGCAGTATTTT; j_gene: TRBJ2-3; v_gene: TRBV7-6; d_gene: -; abundance: few
CDR3aa: CASNLAGNSEAFF; CDR3nt: TGTGCCAGCAATCTCGCAGGGAACAGTGAAGCTTTCTTT; j_gene: TRBJ1-1; v_gene: TRBV9; d_gene: -; abundance: few
CDR3aa: CASSLGQGGYGYTF; CDR3nt: TGTGCCAGCAGTTTAGGGCAGGGTGGCTATGGCTACACCTTC; j_gene: TRBJ1-2; v_gene: TRBV27; d_gene: -; abundance: -
CDR3aa: CASSPTGTVYGYTF; CDR3nt: TGTGCCAGCAGCCCAACTGGGACAGTCTATGGCTACACCTTC; j_gene: TRBJ1-2; v_gene: TRBV7-8; d_gene: TRBD1; abundance: -
CDR3aa: CASSTTQGGTNEQYF; CDR3nt: TGTGCCAGCAGTACCACGCAGGGAGGGACTAACGAGCAGTACTTC; j_gene: TRBJ2-7; v_gene: TRBV6-5; d_gene: TRBD2; abundance: -
CDR3aa: CATSRGTVSSSDTQYF; CDR3nt: TGTGCCACCAGCAGAGGGACAGTCAGTTCATCCGATACGCAGTATTTT; j_gene: TRBJ2-3; v_gene: TRBV15; d_gene: -; abundance: -
CDR3aa: CASSDTSGQGGGNQPQHF; CDR3nt: TGTGCCAGTAGTGATACATCGGGACAGGGGGGTGGCAATCAGCCCCAGCATTTT; j_gene: TRBJ1-5; v_gene: TRBV19; d_gene: TRBD1; abundance: -
CDR3aa: CASAHRGSIAEAFF; CDR3nt: TGTGCCAGCGCGCACCGGGGGTCAATCGCTGAAGCTTTCTTT; j_gene: TRBJ1-1; v_gene: TRBV25-1; d_gene: -; abundance: -
CDR3aa: CASSSETSGGHNEQFF; CDR3nt: TGTGCCAGTAGTTCCGAGACTAGCGGGGGGCACAATGAGCAGTTCTTC; j_gene: TRBJ2-1; v_gene: TRBV19; d_gene: TRBD2; abundance: -
CDR3aa: CATNPSGGASDTQYF; CDR3nt: TGCGCCACTAATCCTAGCGGGGGGGCGTCAGATACGCAGTATTTT; j_gene: TRBJ2-3; v_gene: TRBV5-1; d_gene: TRBD2; abundance: once
CDR3aa: CASSQDWSSGRVSYEQYF; CDR3nt: TGCGCCAGCAGCCAAGATTGGTCTAGCGGGAGGGTGAGCTACGAGCAGTACTTC; j_gene: TRBJ2-7; v_gene: TRBV4-1; d_gene: TRBD2; abundance: -